One T cell receptor (beta chain) is described in this entry. The data stem from a study of control samples from healthy donors and cancer patients. The repertoire was sequenced with immunoSEQ multiplex PCR; TCRdb's copy has only in-frame clones and lacks some. The sample lists about 85,000 clones; roughly 89% were seen once. The trim removed 3 bases at V and 2 bases at J, leaving 5 bases unmatched. CDR3 length equals 16 residues. In germline, CDR1 is KGHSH, CDR2 LQKENI. The clonotype comes from a woman aged 60-70 years in good health. The source material was blood. The chain employs TRBV18 and TRBJ2-3; the match to TRBD2 covers 10 bases. The CDR3 nucleotides are TGTGCCAGCTCACCCCCGGGACTAGCGAACACAGATACGCAGTATTTT. Protein product: CASSPPGLANTDTQYF.